This T cell receptor (beta chain) was found in a study of T cells in localized non-small cell lung cancer. General study results and limits: Adjacent lung tissue had a median roughly 55 of the top 100 clones found in the tumor.

The CDR3 runs to 15 residues. Germline V gene sequence: CDR1 SGHDT, CDR2 YYEEEE. Trimming took 0 bases from V and 9 from J, leaving 16 bases between them. On this clone itself: Its target is unknown.

The assay was immunoSEQ multiplex PCR, and TCRdb's table has in-frame clones only and misses some. The sample holds fewer than 100,000 clones, about 84% seen once. This specimen was peripheral blood, taken before any cancer treatment. The chain links TRBV5-6 to TRBJ2-1, with a tentative D call TRBD1 (6 bases). The source of this sequence is a female donor at least 60 years old with stage I lung adenocarcinoma. The CDR3 loop reads CASSLVQGPLGEQFF. DNA of the CDR3: TGTGCCAGCAGCTTGGTACAGGGCCCCCTCGGTGAGCAGTTCTTC.